These T cell receptor beta chains were read from a single sample in a study of blood T cell repertoires in COVID-19. Profiling relied on immunoSEQ multiplex PCR, and the TCRdb table lists in-frame clones only, not all of them. Of about 99,000 clones listed, 91% are singletons. Specimen: peripheral blood. The receptors stem from a human donor in a cohort sampled during active COVID-19. Both conserved end residues are part of each CDR3. Each record gives: V gene, J gene, D gene, clone size, CDR3 length, CDR3 DNA, CDR3 protein. The D gene is left open where the match is weak. A row's size may be missing; if present it is once, few, many or a size class.

TRBV11-3	TRBJ2-2	TRBD2	once	15	TGTGCCAGCAGCAGCGGGGGCCTGAACACCGGGGAGCTGTTTTTT	CASSSGGLNTGELFF
TRBV9	TRBJ2-7	TRBD2	-	14	TGTGCCAGCAGCGCGGCTAGCGGCCCCTACGAGCAGTACTTC	CASSAASGPYEQYF
TRBV6-4	TRBJ2-1	TRBD2	-	14	TGTGCCAGCAGTGACCCGGTGGGGGGGGATGAGCAGTTCTTC	CASSDPVGGDEQFF
TRBV18	TRBJ1-1	-	-	14	TGTGCCAGCTCACCGCGCGCAGGTTACACTGAAGCTTTCTTT	CASSPRAGYTEAFF
TRBV30	TRBJ1-1	-	-	13	TGTGCCTGGAGTGTACTGGAGAACGCTGAAGCTTTCTTT	CAWSVLENAEAFF
TRBV9	TRBJ2-3	TRBD2	-	17	TGTGCCAGCAGCGTAGGATCCAGCGGGGGGGCCCCAGATACGCAGTATTTT	CASSVGSSGGAPDTQYF
TRBV29-1	TRBJ1-4	-	-	13	TGCAGCGCAGCAGGGGATCCTAATGAAAAACTGTTTTTT	CSAAGDPNEKLFF
TRBV9	TRBJ1-1	TRBD1	-	15	TGTGCCAGCAGCTTCTCGACAGGGCCGAACACTGAAGCTTTCTTT	CASSFSTGPNTEAFF
TRBV18	TRBJ2-7	-	-	13	TGTGCCAGCTCACCACGCGCCCTCTACGAGCAGTACTTC	CASSPRALYEQYF
TRBV5-1	TRBJ2-1	TRBD2	-	14	TGCGCCAGCAGCTGGGGGGGTGACTACAATGAGCAGTTCTTC	CASSWGGDYNEQFF
TRBV7-3	TRBJ2-3	-	-	17	TGTGCCAGCAGCTTAGATGGACAAGGGGATTTCACAGATACGCAGTATTTT	CASSLDGQGDFTDTQYF
TRBV28	TRBJ2-2	-	-	16	TGTGCCAGCAGCCCCGTGGGGGACTTTAACACCGGGGAGCTGTTTTTT	CASSPVGDFNTGELFF
TRBV7-4	TRBJ2-7	-	few	13	TGTGCCAGCAGCTTAGGGACAACCTACGAGCAGTACTTC	CASSLGTTYEQYF
TRBV4-1	TRBJ1-1	-	once	15	TGCGCCAGCAGCCAACACCCTAACGTGAACACTGAAGCTTTCTTT	CASSQHPNVNTEAFF
TRBV28	TRBJ2-7	-	-	15	TGTGCCAGCAGTCCCCTTCGGGACTCTTTAAGTGAGCAGTACTTC	CASSPLRDSLSEQYF
TRBV3-1/TRBV3-2	TRBJ1-1	-	-	17	TGTGCCAGCAGCCAAGGTGCTTCAGGGATAGACGGCACTGAAGCTTTCTTT	CASSQGASGIDGTEAFF
TRBV9	TRBJ1-6	TRBD1	-	15	TGTGCCAGCAGTATAGGGGGCGCGTATGATTCACCCCTCCACTTT	CASSIGGAYDSPLHF
TRBV11-2	TRBJ2-1	TRBD1	-	13	TGTGCCATCCCACGGGACAGGGGCCATGAGCAGTTCTTC	CAIPRDRGHEQFF
TRBV30	TRBJ2-3	-	-	16	TGTGCCTGGAGTGTAGGAATGGCGGGTTTACCAGATACGCAGTATTTT	CAWSVGMAGLPDTQYF
TRBV28	TRBJ1-1	-	-	13	TGTGCCAGCAGTTTGATTGCGGGGACTGAAGCTTTCTTT	CASSLIAGTEAFF
TRBV24-1	TRBJ2-7	TRBD1	-	16	TGTGCCACCAGTGATTCCGGACAGGGTACACCCTACGAGCAGTACTTC	CATSDSGQGTPYEQYF
TRBV5-8	TRBJ2-1	TRBD2	-	15	TGTGCCAGCACCCCCGGGACTAGCGACTACAATGAGCAGTTCTTC	CASTPGTSDYNEQFF
TRBV7-8	TRBJ2-1	TRBD2	-	15	TGTGCCAGCAGCCGGCGGGAGGTCTCCTACAATGAGCAGTTCTTC	CASSRREVSYNEQFF
TRBV29-1	TRBJ2-7	-	-	11	TGCAGCGTTCGGGGGTCCTACGAGCAGTACTTC	CSVRGSYEQYF
TRBV28	TRBJ2-7	TRBD2	-	20	TGTGCCAGCAGTTTATGGGGTTTCCCCATAGCGGGAGAGACGCTTTACGAGCAGTACTTC	CASSLWGFPIAGETLYEQYF
TRBV28	TRBJ1-4	-	-	11	TGTGCCAGCAGTTTCCGTGAAAAACTGTTTTTT	CASSFREKLFF
TRBV10-3	TRBJ1-2	-	-	14	TGTGCCATCAGTGACAGGGGCAAGAACTATGGCTACACCTTC	CAISDRGKNYGYTF
TRBV2	TRBJ1-1	TRBD1	-	17	TGTGCCAGCAGGGTTTTCCCCGGGACAGATAAGAACACTGAAGCTTTCTTT	CASRVFPGTDKNTEAFF
TRBV29-1	TRBJ2-1	TRBD2	-	14	TGCAGCGTCCCCGTGGCGGGGGGGTGGAATGAGCAGTTCTTC	CSVPVAGGWNEQFF
TRBV11-2	TRBJ2-2	-	-	15	TGTGCCAGCAGCGGTGCCGACAGTGACACCGGGGAGCTGTTTTTT	CASSGADSDTGELFF
TRBV27	TRBJ1-5	-	-	15	TGTGCCAGCAGTCCGAACAGGGCCCGCAATCAGCCCCAGCATTTT	CASSPNRARNQPQHF
TRBV6-4	TRBJ2-3	-	-	15	TGTGCCAGCAGTGAGGCCGGGACTAGCACAGATACGCAGTATTTT	CASSEAGTSTDTQYF
TRBV9	TRBJ2-1	TRBD2	-	15	TGTGCCAGCAGCGTAGAACTAGCGGGAGGCAATGAGCAGTTCTTC	CASSVELAGGNEQFF
TRBV5-1	TRBJ1-1	TRBD1	-	19	TGCGCCAGCAGCTTGGGGGGGTGGGGACAGGCCTCTCGGAGGACTGAAGCTTTCTTT	CASSLGGWGQASRRTEAFF
TRBV7-9	TRBJ2-7	TRBD1	-	12	TGTGCCAGCAGCTTATCAGACAGGGGGAAGTACTTC	CASSLSDRGKYF
TRBV21-1	TRBJ1-2	-	-	15	TGTGCCAGCAGCACCCCGCAGGGGACCCAAGATGGCTACACCTTC	CASSTPQGTQDGYTF
TRBV11-2	TRBJ1-1	-	-	11	TGTGCCAGCAGCATTAGCACTGAAGCTTTCTTT	CASSISTEAFF
TRBV28	TRBJ2-1	TRBD2	once	17	TGTGCCAGCACCCCAATGACTAGCAAGGGTGGCTACAATGAGCAGTTCTTC	CASTPMTSKGGYNEQFF
TRBV15	TRBJ2-7	-	-	14	TGTGCCACCAGCAGAGACCGTAGCTCCTACGAGCAGTACTTC	CATSRDRSSYEQYF
TRBV3-1/TRBV3-2	TRBJ1-4	TRBD1	-	18	TGTGCCAGCAACCACGGGCAGGGGGCCCCCAGGACCTTTGAAAAACTGTTTTTT	CASNHGQGAPRTFEKLFF
TRBV5-1	TRBJ2-1	-	-	15	TGCGCCAGCAGCCAACAGGGCGTTGAAAGAGATGAGCAGTTCTTC	CASSQQGVERDEQFF
TRBV6-2/TRBV6-3	TRBJ2-5	TRBD1	-	15	TGTGCCAGCAGTTTAGAAGGACAGGGGTTCGAGACCCAGTACTTC	CASSLEGQGFETQYF
TRBV9	TRBJ2-7	TRBD1	-	13	TGTGCCAGCAGCGTCAGGGGGACAGACGAGCAGTACTTC	CASSVRGTDEQYF
TRBV3-1/TRBV3-2	TRBJ2-5	TRBD1	-	15	TGTGCCAGCAGCCTATCGGGACAGTCCCAAGAGACCCAGTACTTC	CASSLSGQSQETQYF
TRBV13	TRBJ2-7	-	-	17	TGTGCCAGCAGCTTTTATGTGTCCCCCGACAGATCCTACGAGCAGTACTTC	CASSFYVSPDRSYEQYF
TRBV5-6	TRBJ2-7	TRBD1	-	15	TGTGCCAGCAGGGGTGGGACAGACCCTTCCTACGAGCAGTACTTC	CASRGGTDPSYEQYF
TRBV7-9	TRBJ2-3	-	-	15	TGTGCCAGCAGCCCGATTGGCGGAGCCCGAGATACGCAGTATTTT	CASSPIGGARDTQYF
TRBV3-1/TRBV3-2	TRBJ2-5	-	-	13	TGTGCCAGCAGCCAAGTCGGGGGAAAGACCCAGTACTTC	CASSQVGGKTQYF
TRBV27	TRBJ2-7	-	-	14	TGTGCCAGCAGTTTAAGCCAATACTCCTACGAGCAGTACTTC	CASSLSQYSYEQYF